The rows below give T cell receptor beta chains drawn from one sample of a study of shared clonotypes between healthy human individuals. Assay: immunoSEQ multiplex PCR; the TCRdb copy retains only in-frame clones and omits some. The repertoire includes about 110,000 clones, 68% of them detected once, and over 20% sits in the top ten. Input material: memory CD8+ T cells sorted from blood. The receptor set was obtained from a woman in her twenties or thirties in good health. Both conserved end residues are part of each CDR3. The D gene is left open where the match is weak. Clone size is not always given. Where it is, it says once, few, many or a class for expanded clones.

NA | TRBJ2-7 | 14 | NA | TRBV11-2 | CASSFGGRTYEQYF | TGTGCCAGCAGCTTTGGGGGAAGGACCTACGAGCAGTACTTC
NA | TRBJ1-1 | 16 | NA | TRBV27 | CASSSDLGRLNTEAFF | TGTGCCAGCAGTTCCGATCTCGGACGGCTGAACACTGAAGCTTTCTTT
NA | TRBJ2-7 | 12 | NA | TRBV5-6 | CASSLVSHEQYF | TGTGCCAGCAGCTTGGTGTCCCACGAGCAGTACTTC
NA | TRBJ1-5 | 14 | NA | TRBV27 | CASSSGVGNQPQHF | TGTGCCAGCAGTTCAGGGGTAGGCAATCAGCCCCAGCATTTT
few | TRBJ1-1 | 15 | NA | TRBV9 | CASSYGGASGSEAFF | TGTGCCAGCAGCTATGGCGGGGCGTCGGGTTCTGAAGCTTTCTTT
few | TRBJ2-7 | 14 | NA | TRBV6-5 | CASSPSGPLVEQYF | TGTGCCAGCAGTCCATCCGGGCCTTTAGTCGAGCAGTACTTC
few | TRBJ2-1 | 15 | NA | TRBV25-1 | CASSLMEEAYNEQFF | TGTGCCAGCAGCTTAATGGAGGAGGCCTACAATGAGCAGTTCTTC
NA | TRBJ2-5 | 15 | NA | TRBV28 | CASSFPDRLRETQYF | TGTGCCAGCAGTTTCCCCGACAGGCTCCGGGAGACCCAGTACTTC
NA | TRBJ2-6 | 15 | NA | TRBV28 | CASTHGISGANVLTF | TGTGCCAGCACACACGGGATCTCTGGGGCCAACGTCCTGACTTTC
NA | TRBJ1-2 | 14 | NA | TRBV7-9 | CASSLDFINYGYTF | TGTGCCAGCAGCTTAGATTTCATCAACTATGGCTACACCTTC
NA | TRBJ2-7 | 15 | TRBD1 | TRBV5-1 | CASSVTPGQIHEQYF | TGCGCCAGCAGCGTGACCCCGGGACAGATTCACGAGCAGTACTTC
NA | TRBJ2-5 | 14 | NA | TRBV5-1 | CASSLFGIQETQYF | TGCGCCAGCAGCTTGTTCGGGATCCAAGAGACCCAGTACTTC
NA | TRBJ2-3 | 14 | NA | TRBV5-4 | CASSLDQRADTQYF | TGTGCCAGCAGCTTGGATCAGCGCGCAGATACGCAGTATTTT
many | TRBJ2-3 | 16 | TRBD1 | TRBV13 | CASSRDGTGEADTQYF | TGTGCCAGCAGCAGGGATGGGACAGGGGAAGCAGATACGCAGTATTTT
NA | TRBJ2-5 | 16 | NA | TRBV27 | CASSRQRGHPQETQYF | TGTGCCAGCAGTCGGCAGCGGGGACACCCACAAGAGACCCAGTACTTC
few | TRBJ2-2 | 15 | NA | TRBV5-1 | CASSFQGSSTGEGIF | TGCGCCAGCAGCTTTCAGGGGTCCTCCACCGGGGAAGGGATTTTT
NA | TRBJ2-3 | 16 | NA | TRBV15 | CATSRGEGQARRTQYF | TGTGCCACCAGCAGAGGGGAGGGACAGGCACGGCGTACGCAGTATTTT
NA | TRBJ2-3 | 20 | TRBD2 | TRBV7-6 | CASSFSSGTSGSLRTDTQYF | TGTGCCAGCAGCTTCAGTTCCGGGACTAGCGGGAGTCTTCGCACAGATACGCAGTATTTT
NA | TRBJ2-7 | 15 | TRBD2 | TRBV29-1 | CSVDSVEREGPEQYF | TGCAGCGTTGATAGTGTTGAGCGGGAGGGACCCGAGCAGTACTTC
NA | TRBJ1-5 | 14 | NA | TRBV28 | CASSFLRDNQPQHF | TGTGCCAGCAGTTTCCTCAGGGACAATCAGCCCCAGCATTTT
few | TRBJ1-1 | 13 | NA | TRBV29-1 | CSVDAGEGTEAFF | TGCAGCGTTGACGCAGGGGAGGGCACTGAAGCTTTCTTT
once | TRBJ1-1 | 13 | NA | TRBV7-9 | CASSLDLHREAFF | TGTGCCAGCAGCTTAGATTTGCACCGGGAGGCTTTCTTT
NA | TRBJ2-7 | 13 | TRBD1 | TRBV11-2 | CASSYRGTYEQYF | TGTGCCAGCAGCTACAGGGGAACCTACGAGCAGTACTTC
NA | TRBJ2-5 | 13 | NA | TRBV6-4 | CASSARESETQYF | TGTGCCAGCAGCGCTCGGGAGTCAGAGACCCAGTACTTC